This entry is about one T cell receptor beta chain. These data originate in a study of blood T cell repertoires in COVID-19. Study information: COVID-19 samples collected from the United States, Italy and Spain covered acute and convalescent phases. Nucleic acid was either cDNA or gDNA, and it came from T cells, B-cell-depleted T cells, or PBMCs.

The trim removed 6 bases at V and 8 bases at J, leaving 7 bases unmatched. CDR1 is SGHRS, CDR2 YFSETQ, per germline. There are 14 residues in the CDR3. In the original workflow: Counts of nucleated cells, estimated from reference gene primer amplification, were obtained. Only in-frame clones appear in the TCRdb table, and some are missing; sequencing was by immunoSEQ multiplex PCR. V and J calls and clone size come straight from that table; D and trimming were deduced from the DNA. The sample contains roughly 84,000 clones, 75% of which appear only once. Sample: peripheral blood. The rearrangement links TRBV5-1 to TRBJ2-1; TRBD2 aligns across 11 bases. The TCR originated in a woman aged 50 to 60 with acute or convalescent COVID-19. The CDR3 reads CASNPTSGDHEQFF. The CDR3 coding sequence is TGCGCCAGCAACCCGACTAGCGGGGACCATGAGCAGTTCTTC.